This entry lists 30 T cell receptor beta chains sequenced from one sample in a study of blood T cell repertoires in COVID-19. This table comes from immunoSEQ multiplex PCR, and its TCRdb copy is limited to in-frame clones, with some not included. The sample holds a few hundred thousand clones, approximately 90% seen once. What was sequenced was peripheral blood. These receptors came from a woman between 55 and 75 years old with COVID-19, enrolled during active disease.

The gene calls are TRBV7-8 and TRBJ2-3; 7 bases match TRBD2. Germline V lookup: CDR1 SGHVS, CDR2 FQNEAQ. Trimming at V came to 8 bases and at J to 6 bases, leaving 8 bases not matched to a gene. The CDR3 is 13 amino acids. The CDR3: CASEGGTIDTQYF. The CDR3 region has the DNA TGTGCCAGCGAGGGAGGGACCATCGATACGCAGTATTTT.

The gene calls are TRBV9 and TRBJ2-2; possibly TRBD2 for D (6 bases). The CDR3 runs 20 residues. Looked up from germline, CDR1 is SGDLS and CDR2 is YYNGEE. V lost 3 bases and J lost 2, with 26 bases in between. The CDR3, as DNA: TGTGCCAGCAGCGGAAGGTTACGTTTAAGGGCGGGGTCCAACACCGGGGAGCTGTTTTTT. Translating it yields CASSGRLRLRAGSNTGELFF. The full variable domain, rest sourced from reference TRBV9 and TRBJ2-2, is DSGVTQTPKHLITATGQRVTLRCSPRSGDLSVYWYQQSLDQGLQFLIQYYNGEERAKGNILERFSAQQFPDLHSELNLSSLELGDSALYFCASSGRLRLRAGSNTGELFFGEGSRLTVL.

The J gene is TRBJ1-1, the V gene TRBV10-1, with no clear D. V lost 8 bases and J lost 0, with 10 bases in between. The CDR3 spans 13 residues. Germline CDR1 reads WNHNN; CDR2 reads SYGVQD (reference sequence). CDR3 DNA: TGCGCCAGCCAACAGAATGTGAACACTGAAGCTTTCTTT. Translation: CASQQNVNTEAFF.

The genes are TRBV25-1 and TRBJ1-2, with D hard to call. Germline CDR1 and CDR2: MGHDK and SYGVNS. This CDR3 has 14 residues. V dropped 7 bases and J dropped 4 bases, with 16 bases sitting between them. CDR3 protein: CASTAAGQVYGYTF. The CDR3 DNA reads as TGTGCCAGCACGGCAGCAGGCCAAGTCTATGGCTACACCTTC.

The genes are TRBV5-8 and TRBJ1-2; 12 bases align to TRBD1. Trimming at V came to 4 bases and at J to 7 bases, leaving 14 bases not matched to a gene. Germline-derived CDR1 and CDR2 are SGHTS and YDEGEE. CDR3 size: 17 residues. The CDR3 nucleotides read TGTGCCAGCAGCCGAACGAGGGGACAGGGGGCATCGGGTGGCTACACCTTC. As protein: CASSRTRGQGASGGYTF.

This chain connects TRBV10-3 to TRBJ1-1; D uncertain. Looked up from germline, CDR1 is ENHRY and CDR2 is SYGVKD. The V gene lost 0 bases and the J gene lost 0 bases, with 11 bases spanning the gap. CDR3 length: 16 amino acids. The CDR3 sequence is CAISESFYSLNTEAFF. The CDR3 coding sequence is TGTGCCATCAGTGAGTCGTTTTATTCTTTGAACACTGAAGCTTTCTTT.

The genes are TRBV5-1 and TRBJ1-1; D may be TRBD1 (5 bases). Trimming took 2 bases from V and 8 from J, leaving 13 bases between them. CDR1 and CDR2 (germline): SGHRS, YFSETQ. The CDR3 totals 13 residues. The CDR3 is CASSFKGEREAFF. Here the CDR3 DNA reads TGCGCCAGCAGCTTTAAAGGGGAAAGGGAAGCTTTCTTT.

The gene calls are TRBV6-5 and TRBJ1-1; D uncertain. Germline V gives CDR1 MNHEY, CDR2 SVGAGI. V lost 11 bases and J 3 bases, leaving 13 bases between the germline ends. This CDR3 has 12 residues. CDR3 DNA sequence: TGTGCCTCCTCCCAAAGCCACACTGAAGCTTTCTTT. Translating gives CASSQSHTEAFF.

The CDR3 loop is CASGLVKAGFSYNEQFF. The CDR3 bases are TGTGCTAGTGGTTTGGTAAAGGCAGGCTTCTCCTACAATGAGCAGTTCTTC. The rearrangement links TRBV12-5 to TRBJ2-1, with unresolved D. This CDR3 is built from 17 residues. V was shortened by 0 bases and J by 0 bases, with 12 bases between the two germline ends. CDR1 is LGHNT and CDR2 is FRNRAP in the germline V gene.

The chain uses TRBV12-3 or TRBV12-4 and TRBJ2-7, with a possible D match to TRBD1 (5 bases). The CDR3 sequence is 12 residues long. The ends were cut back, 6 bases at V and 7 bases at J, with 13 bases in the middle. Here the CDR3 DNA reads TGTGCCAGCAGCTGGGGAAAGGGGGAGCAGTACTTC. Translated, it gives CASSWGKGEQYF.

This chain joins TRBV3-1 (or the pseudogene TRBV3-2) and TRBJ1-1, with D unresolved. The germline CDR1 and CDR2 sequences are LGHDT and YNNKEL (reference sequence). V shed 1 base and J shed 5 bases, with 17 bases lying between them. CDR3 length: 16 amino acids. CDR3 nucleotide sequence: TGTGCCAGCAGCCAAGGTCGTTCGGGGTCGATAACTGAAGCTTTCTTT. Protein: CASSQGRSGSITEAFF.

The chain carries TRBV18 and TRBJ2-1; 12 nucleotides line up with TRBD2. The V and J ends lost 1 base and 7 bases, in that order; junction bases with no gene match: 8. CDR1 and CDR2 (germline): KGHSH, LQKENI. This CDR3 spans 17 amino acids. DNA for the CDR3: TGTGCCAGCTCACCACTGGCTAGCGGGGGGGCTGAAAATGAGCAGTTCTTC. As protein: CASSPLASGGAENEQFF.

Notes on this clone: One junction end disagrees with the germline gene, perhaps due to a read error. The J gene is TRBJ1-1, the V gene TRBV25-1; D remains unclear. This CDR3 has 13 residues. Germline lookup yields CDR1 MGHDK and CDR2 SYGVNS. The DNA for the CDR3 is TGTGCCACCAGTGAATGGCGGGAAACTGAAGCTTTCTTT. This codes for CATSEWRETEAFF.

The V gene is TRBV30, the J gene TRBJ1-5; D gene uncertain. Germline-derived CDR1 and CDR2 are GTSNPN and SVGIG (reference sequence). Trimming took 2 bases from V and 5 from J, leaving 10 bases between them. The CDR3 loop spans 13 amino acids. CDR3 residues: CAWSLLSDQPQHF. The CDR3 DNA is TGTGCCTGGAGTCTTCTATCCGATCAGCCCCAGCATTTT.

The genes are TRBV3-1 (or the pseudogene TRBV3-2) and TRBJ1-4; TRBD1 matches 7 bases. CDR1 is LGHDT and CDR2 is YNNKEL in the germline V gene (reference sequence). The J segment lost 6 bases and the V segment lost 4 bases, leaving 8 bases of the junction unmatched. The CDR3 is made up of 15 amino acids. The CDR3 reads CASSLRTGFDEKLFF. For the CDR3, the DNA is TGTGCCAGCAGCCTACGGACAGGCTTCGATGAAAAACTGTTTTTT.

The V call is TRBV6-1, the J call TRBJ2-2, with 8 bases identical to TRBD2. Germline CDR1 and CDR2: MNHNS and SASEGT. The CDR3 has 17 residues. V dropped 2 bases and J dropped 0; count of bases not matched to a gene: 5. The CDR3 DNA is TGTGCCAGCAGTGAACGGGCGGGGGGAACGAACACCGGGGAGCTGTTTTTT. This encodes CASSERAGGTNTGELFF.

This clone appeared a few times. The CDR3 loop reads CATGRAGTDTQYF. Written as DNA, the CDR3 is TGTGCCACGGGAAGGGCCGGGACAGATACGCAGTATTTT. The rearrangement uses TRBV11-1 and TRBJ2-3; tentative D call: TRBD2 (5 bases). V was shortened by 10 bases and J by 3 bases, with 14 bases between the two germline ends. Germline CDR1 and CDR2: SGHAT and FQDESV (reference sequence). This CDR3 comprises 13 residues. The whole variable domain, remainder taken from reference TRBV11-1 and TRBJ2-3, is EAEVAQSPRYKITEKSQAVAFWCDPISGHATLYWYRQILGQGPELLVQFQDESVVDDSQLPKDRFSAERLKGVDSTLKIQPAELGDSAMYLCATGRAGTDTQYFGPGTRLTVL.

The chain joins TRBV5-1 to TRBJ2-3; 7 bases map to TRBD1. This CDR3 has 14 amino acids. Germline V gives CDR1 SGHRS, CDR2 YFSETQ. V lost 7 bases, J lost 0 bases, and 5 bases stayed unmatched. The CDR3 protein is CASRLQGSTDTQYF. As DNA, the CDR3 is TGCGCCAGCCGATTACAGGGGAGCACAGATACGCAGTATTTT. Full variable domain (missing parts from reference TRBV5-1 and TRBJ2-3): KAGVTQTPRYLIKTRGQQVTLSCSPISGHRSVSWYQQTPGQGLQFLFEYFSETQRNKGNFPGRFSGRQFSNSRSEMNVSTLELGDSALYLCASRLQGSTDTQYFGPGTRLTVL.

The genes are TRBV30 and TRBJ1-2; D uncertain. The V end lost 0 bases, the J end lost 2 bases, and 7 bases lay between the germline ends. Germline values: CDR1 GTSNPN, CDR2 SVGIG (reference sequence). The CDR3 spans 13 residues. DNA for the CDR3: TGTGCCTGGAGTGTGGCAGTGAACTATGGCTACACCTTC. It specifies CAWSVAVNYGYTF.

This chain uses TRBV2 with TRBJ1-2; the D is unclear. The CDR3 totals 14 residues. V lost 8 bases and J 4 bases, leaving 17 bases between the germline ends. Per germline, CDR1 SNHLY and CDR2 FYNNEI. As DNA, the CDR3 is TGTGCCAGCCCCCCGGGTCGTTCCTCCTATGGCTACACCTTC. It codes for CASPPGRSSYGYTF.

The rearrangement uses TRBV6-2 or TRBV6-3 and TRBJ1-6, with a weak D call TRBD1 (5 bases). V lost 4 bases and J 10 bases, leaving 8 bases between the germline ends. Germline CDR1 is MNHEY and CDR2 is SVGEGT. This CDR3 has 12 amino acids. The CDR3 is CASSFRGSPLHF. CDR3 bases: TGTGCCAGCAGTTTCCGGGGGTCACCCCTCCACTTT.

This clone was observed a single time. CDR3 sequence: CASSPRTGRTNYGYTF. The DNA of the CDR3 is TGTGCCAGCAGCCCTCGGACAGGGAGGACTAACTATGGCTACACCTTC. V gene TRBV7-9 combines with J gene TRBJ1-2; the match to TRBD1 covers 8 bases. The CDR3 contains 16 residues. CDR1 SEHNR and CDR2 FQNEAQ come from the germline V gene (reference sequence). V lost 5 bases to trimming and J lost 0 bases; unmatched junction nucleotides: 8. The full variable domain, with the rest looked up from reference TRBV7-9 and TRBJ1-2, is DTGVSQNPRHKITKRGQNVTFRCDPISEHNRLYWYRQTLGQGPEFLTYFQNEAQLEKSRLLSDRFSAERPKGSFSTLEIQRTEQGDSAMYLCASSPRTGRTNYGYTFGSGTRLTVV.

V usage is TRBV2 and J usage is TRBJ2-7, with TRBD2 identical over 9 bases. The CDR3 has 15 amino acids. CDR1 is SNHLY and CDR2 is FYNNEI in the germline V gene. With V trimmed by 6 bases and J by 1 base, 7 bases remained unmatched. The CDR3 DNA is TGTGCCAGCAGGAAGGGTAGCGGGGGATCCTACGAGCAGTACTTC. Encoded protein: CASRKGSGGSYEQYF.

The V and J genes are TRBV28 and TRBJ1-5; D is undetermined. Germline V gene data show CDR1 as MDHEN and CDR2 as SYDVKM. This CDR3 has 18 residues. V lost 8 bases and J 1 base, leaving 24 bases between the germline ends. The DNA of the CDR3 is TGTGCCAGCCTTTTAAATGGTCGCAGGACTTCCAGCAATCAGCCCCAGCATTTT. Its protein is CASLLNGRRTSSNQPQHF. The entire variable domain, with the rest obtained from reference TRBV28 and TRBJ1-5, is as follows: DVKVTQSSRYLVKRTGEKVFLECVQDMDHENMFWYRQDPGLGLRLIYFSYDVKMKEKGDIPEGYSVSREKKERFSLILESASTNQTSMYLCASLLNGRRTSSNQPQHFGDGTRLSIL.

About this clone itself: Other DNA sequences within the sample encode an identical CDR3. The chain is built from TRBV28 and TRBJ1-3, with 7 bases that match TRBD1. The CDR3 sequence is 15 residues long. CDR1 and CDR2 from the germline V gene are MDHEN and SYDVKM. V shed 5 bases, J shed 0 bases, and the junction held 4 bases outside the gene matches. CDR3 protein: CASSPGTASGNTIYF. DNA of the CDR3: TGTGCCAGCAGTCCCGGGACAGCCTCTGGAAACACCATATATTTT. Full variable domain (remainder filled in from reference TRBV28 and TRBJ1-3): DVKVTQSSRYLVKRTGEKVFLECVQDMDHENMFWYRQDPGLGLRLIYFSYDVKMKEKGDIPEGYSVSREKKERFSLILESASTNQTSMYLCASSPGTASGNTIYFGEGSWLTVV.

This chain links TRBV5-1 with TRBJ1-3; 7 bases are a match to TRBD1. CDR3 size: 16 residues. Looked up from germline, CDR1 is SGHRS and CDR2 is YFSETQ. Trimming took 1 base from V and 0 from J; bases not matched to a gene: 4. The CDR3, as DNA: TGCGCCAGCAGCTTGCGGGACAGAAACTCTGGAAACACCATATATTTT. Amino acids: CASSLRDRNSGNTIYF. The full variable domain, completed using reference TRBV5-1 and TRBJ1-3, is KAGVTQTPRYLIKTRGQQVTLSCSPISGHRSVSWYQQTPGQGLQFLFEYFSETQRNKGNFPGRFSGRQFSNSRSEMNVSTLELGDSALYLCASSLRDRNSGNTIYFGEGSWLTVV.

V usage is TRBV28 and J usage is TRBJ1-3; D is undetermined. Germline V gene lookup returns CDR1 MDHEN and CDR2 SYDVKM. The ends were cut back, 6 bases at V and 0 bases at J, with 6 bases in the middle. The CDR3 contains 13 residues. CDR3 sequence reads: CASREISGNTIYF. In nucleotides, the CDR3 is TGTGCCAGCAGGGAGATCTCTGGAAACACCATATATTTT.

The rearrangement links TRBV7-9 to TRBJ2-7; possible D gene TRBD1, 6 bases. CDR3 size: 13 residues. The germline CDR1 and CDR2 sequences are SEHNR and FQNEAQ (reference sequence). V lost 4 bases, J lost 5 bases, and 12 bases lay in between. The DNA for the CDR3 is TGTGCCAGCAGCTCCTGGACAGTCAACGAGCAGTACTTC. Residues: CASSSWTVNEQYF.

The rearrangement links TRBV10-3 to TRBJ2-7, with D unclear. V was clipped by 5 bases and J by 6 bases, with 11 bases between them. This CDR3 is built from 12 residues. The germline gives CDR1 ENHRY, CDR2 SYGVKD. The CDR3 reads CAISSSAGEQYF. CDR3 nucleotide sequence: TGTGCCATCAGTTCTAGTGCCGGCGAGCAGTACTTC.

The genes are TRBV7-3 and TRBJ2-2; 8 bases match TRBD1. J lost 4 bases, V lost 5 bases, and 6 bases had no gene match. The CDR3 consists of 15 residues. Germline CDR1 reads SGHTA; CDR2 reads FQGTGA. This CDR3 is CASSPGQGLTGELFF. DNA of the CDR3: TGTGCCAGCAGCCCCGGACAGGGACTCACCGGGGAGCTGTTTTTT.